A selection of T cell receptor beta chains follows, all from one sample in a study of shared clonotypes between healthy human individuals. Generated by immunoSEQ multiplex PCR, the TCRdb table keeps only in-frame clones and is missing some. Of around 2,000,000 clones in the sample, 93% were seen once. Sequencing was performed on naive CD8+ T cells from PBMCs. These receptors came from a man between 18 and 29 years old in good health. Some clones in this sample may be carry-over from other donors' samples. Each CDR3 is given with its conserved first and last residue. D genes are given only for firm matches. Some rows have no size entry. The others give once, few or many, or a class for an expanded clone.

J gene | V gene | clone size | D gene | CDR3 protein | CDR3 DNA
TRBJ2-1 | TRBV5-4 | - | - | CASSLVPPTGVSNEQFF | TGTGCCAGCAGCTTGGTCCCCCCTACGGGAGTCAGCAATGAGCAGTTCTTC
TRBJ2-1 | TRBV7-9 | - | TRBD2 | CASSSTSGTSSYNEQFF | TGTGCCAGCAGCTCCACTAGCGGGACGAGCTCCTACAATGAGCAGTTCTTC
TRBJ1-5 | TRBV19 | - | - | CASSIGGVSNQPQHF | TGTGCCAGTAGTATCGGCGGAGTTAGCAATCAGCCCCAGCATTTT
TRBJ1-2 | TRBV9 | - | - | CASSEYPGERNYGYTF | TGTGCCAGCAGCGAATACCCAGGGGAGAGGAACTATGGCTACACCTTC
TRBJ1-3 | TRBV28 | - | - | CASSLRGFGNTIYF | TGTGCCAGCAGTTTACGCGGGTTTGGAAACACCATATATTTT
TRBJ2-1 | TRBV4-1 | - | - | CASSQVGPYNEQFF | TGCGCCAGCAGCCAAGTGGGACCCTACAATGAGCAGTTCTTC
TRBJ1-1 | TRBV9 | - | - | CASSEGGGTEAFF | TGTGCCAGCAGCGAGGGGGGTGGCACTGAAGCTTTCTTT
TRBJ2-2 | TRBV2 | - | - | CASSELVGTTTNTGELFF | TGTGCCAGCAGTGAGTTGGTAGGGACGACAACGAACACCGGGGAGCTGTTTTTT
TRBJ1-2 | TRBV7-9 | - | TRBD1 | CASSLGFSGGYGYTF | TGTGCCAGCAGCTTAGGGTTTTCAGGGGGCTATGGCTACACCTTC
TRBJ1-1 | TRBV5-5 | - | - | CASSWSGARTEAFF | TGTGCCAGCAGCTGGTCAGGGGCGAGGACTGAAGCTTTCTTT
TRBJ2-5 | TRBV11-2 | - | - | CASSSVVATGQETQYF | TGTGCCAGCAGCTCGGTAGTGGCGACGGGCCAAGAGACCCAGTACTTC
TRBJ2-7 | TRBV28 | once | TRBD2 | CASSPPGLADYEQYF | TGTGCCAGCAGTCCACCGGGACTAGCGGACTACGAGCAGTACTTC
TRBJ1-1 | TRBV5-1 | - | TRBD1 | CASSLEGRGAYLTSTEAFF | TGCGCCAGCAGCTTGGAAGGCAGGGGGGCCTATCTGACGTCCACTGAAGCTTTCTTT
TRBJ1-1 | TRBV19 | - | TRBD1 | CASSMGRGPGGTEAFF | TGTGCCAGTAGTATGGGCAGGGGGCCTGGGGGCACTGAAGCTTTCTTT
TRBJ2-7 | TRBV7-9 | - | - | CASSLAAGLYYEQYF | TGTGCCAGCAGCTTAGCCGCGGGACTGTACTACGAGCAGTACTTC
TRBJ2-5 | TRBV10-3 | - | - | CAINSRGGETQYF | TGTGCCATAAACTCGAGGGGGGGAGAGACCCAGTACTTC
TRBJ2-7 | TRBV28 | - | - | CASSSSYLEYGTVGERQYF | TGTGCCAGCAGTTCATCCTATCTCGAATACGGGACTGTAGGCGAAAGGCAGTACTTC
TRBJ2-7 | TRBV2 | - | - | CASSAESSYEQYF | TGTGCCAGCAGTGCCGAAAGCTCCTACGAGCAGTACTTC
TRBJ2-2 | TRBV5-4 | - | - | CASSFGYTGELFF | TGTGCCAGCAGCTTTGGGTACACCGGGGAGCTGTTTTTT
TRBJ1-1 | TRBV19 | - | - | CASSIVRGGNTEAFF | TGTGCCAGTAGTATAGTAAGAGGCGGGAACACTGAAGCTTTCTTT
TRBJ2-2 | TRBV7-9 | - | - | CASSLPWGFNTGELFF | TGTGCCAGCAGCCTCCCTTGGGGTTTTAACACCGGGGAGCTGTTTTTT
TRBJ2-5 | TRBV14 | - | - | CASSQGGRRGETQYF | TGTGCCAGCAGCCAAGGAGGTCGCCGAGGAGAGACCCAGTACTTC
TRBJ2-2 | TRBV7-6 | few | - | CASSLGTGELFF | TGTGCCAGCAGCTTAGGCACCGGGGAGCTGTTTTTT
TRBJ1-5 | TRBV11-3 | - | TRBD1 | CASRGTGTGNNQPQHF | TGTGCCAGCAGAGGTACCGGGACAGGGAACAATCAGCCCCAGCATTTT
TRBJ2-7 | TRBV10-2 | - | - | CASGQGEQYF | TGCGCCAGCGGACAAGGGGAGCAGTACTTC
TRBJ2-3 | TRBV29-1 | once | TRBD1 | CSGDGTDDTDTQYF | TGCAGCGGTGATGGGACAGATGACACAGATACGCAGTATTTT
TRBJ2-2 | TRBV11-2 | - | - | CASSLAGGELFF | TGTGCCAGCAGCTTAGCTGGGGGGGAGCTGTTTTTT
TRBJ2-7 | TRBV14 | - | - | CASSQDHRVEGRYEQYF | TGTGCCAGCAGCCAAGATCATCGGGTGGAGGGCAGGTACGAGCAGTACTTC
TRBJ2-6 | TRBV19 | - | TRBD1 | CASSTVWDRGFSGANVLTF | TGTGCCAGTAGTACTGTATGGGACAGGGGGTTCTCTGGGGCCAACGTCCTGACTTTC
TRBJ2-2 | TRBV6-6 | - | - | CASRQGREENTGELFF | TGTGCCAGCAGACAGGGCCGTGAGGAAAACACCGGGGAGCTGTTTTTT